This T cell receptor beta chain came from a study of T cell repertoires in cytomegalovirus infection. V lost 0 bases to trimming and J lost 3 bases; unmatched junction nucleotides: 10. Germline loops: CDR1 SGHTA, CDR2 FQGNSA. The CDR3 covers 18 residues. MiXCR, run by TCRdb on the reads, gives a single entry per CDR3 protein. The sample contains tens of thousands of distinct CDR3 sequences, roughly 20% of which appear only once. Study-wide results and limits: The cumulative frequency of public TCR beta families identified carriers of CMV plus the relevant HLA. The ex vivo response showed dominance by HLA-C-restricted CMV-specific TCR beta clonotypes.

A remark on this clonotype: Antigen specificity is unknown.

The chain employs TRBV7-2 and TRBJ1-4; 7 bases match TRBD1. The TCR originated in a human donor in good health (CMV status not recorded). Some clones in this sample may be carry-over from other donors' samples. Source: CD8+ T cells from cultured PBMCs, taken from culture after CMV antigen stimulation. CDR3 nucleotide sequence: TGTGCCAGCAGCTTAGCGAGGACAGGTCCGGCACCTAATGAAAAACTGTTTTTT. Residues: CASSLARTGPAPNEKLFF.